The 17 T cell receptor beta chains in this list originate from one sample, sequenced in a study of shared T cell receptors in the human thymus (TCRdb year 2021). The library was built by means of the immunoSEQ multiplex PCR assay. Held by TCRdb, this immuneACCESS table contains in-frame sequences only and omits some clones. Under half of the omission traces to an unresolved V gene where checked; the cause of the rest is unknown. In all, the sample holds some 700,000 clones, and roughly 90% of those were seen once. The ten most abundant clones make up approximately 0.01% of the sample. The sample was also linked to a second study, of human thymus T cells.

The sequenced material came from thymocytes. These receptors all come from a boy in the first two years of life with a congenital heart defect. Donor details come from another sample of the same person, matched by shared clones.

The chain recombines TRBV7-3 with TRBJ2-1; a weak D match, TRBD1 (5 bases). CDR1 and CDR2 from the germline V gene are SGHTA and FQGTGA. Trimming took 5 bases from V and 0 from J, leaving 17 bases between them. The CDR3 runs 17 residues. CDR3 residues: CASSPHGAASSYNEQFF. The CDR3 DNA reads TGTGCCAGCAGCCCACATGGGGCGGCGAGCTCCTACAATGAGCAGTTCTTC.

This chain connects TRBV21-1 to TRBJ1-5; the table gives TRBD1 as D, unverified against the DNA. TRBV21-1 is assigned pseudogene status. The CDR3 is 15 amino acids. The CDR3 loop is CASSKREQGYQPQHF. The CDR3, as DNA: TGTGCCAGCAGCAAAAGGGAACAGGGATATCAGCCCCAGCATTTT.

CDR3 region: CAISEGPGTGGYGYTF. The CDR3 DNA sequence: TGTGCCATCAGTGAGGGCCCCGGGACAGGCGGCTATGGCTACACCTTC. V is TRBV10-3 and J is TRBJ1-2, with 8 bases identical to TRBD1. Germline lookup yields CDR1 ENHRY and CDR2 SYGVKD. With V trimmed by 2 bases and J by 4 bases, 9 bases remained unmatched. The CDR3 length is 16 residues.

This chain uses TRBV27 with TRBJ2-7; 8 positions agree with TRBD1. Germline values: CDR1 MNHEY, CDR2 SMNVEV (reference sequence). V trimming: 2 bases; J trimming: 0 bases; junction bases outside the gene matches: 9. This CDR3 region has 17 residues. In nucleotides, the CDR3 is TGTGCCAGCAGTTTAAGGGAAGGGACAGGAATCTCCTACGAGCAGTACTTC. This sequence encodes CASSLREGTGISYEQYF.

The V call is TRBV27, the J call TRBJ2-1, with 12 bases fitting TRBD2. J gave up 7 bases and V 8 bases, and 9 bases lay outside the gene matches. Germline V lookup: CDR1 MNHEY, CDR2 SMNVEV (reference sequence). The CDR3 is 15 residues long. CDR3 region: CASVLTSGSRNEQFF. The CDR3 DNA follows: TGTGCCAGCGTTTTGACTAGCGGGAGTAGAAATGAGCAGTTCTTC.

The J gene is TRBJ2-7, the V gene TRBV28; D possibly corresponds to TRBD2 (6 bases). Looked up from germline, CDR1 is MDHEN and CDR2 is SYDVKM. The length of the CDR3 is 13 residues. Trimming left V 6 bases short and J 4 bases short, with 13 bases between. The CDR3 spells CASRTGSSYEQYF. In DNA, the CDR3 is TGTGCCAGCAGAACCGGGAGCTCATACGAGCAGTACTTC.

This chain joins TRBV4-3 and TRBJ2-1, with D possibly matching TRBD2 (6 bases). The CDR3 length is 14 residues. Trimming took 0 bases from V and 15 from J, leaving 18 bases between them. CDR1 LGHNA and CDR2 YSLEER come from the germline V gene. The CDR3 protein is CASSQDTTSLHAFF. Written as DNA, the CDR3 is TGCGCCAGCAGCCAAGACACGACTAGTCTGCATGCGTTCTTC.

The chain carries TRBV7-9 and TRBJ2-7, with D perhaps matching TRBD1 (5 bases). The CDR3 runs 13 residues. V gave up 2 bases and J gave up 5 bases, with 10 bases separating them. Germline V gene data show CDR1 as SEHNR and CDR2 as FQNEAQ (reference sequence). CDR3 loop: CASSLKQAHEQYF. The CDR3 DNA sequence: TGTGCCAGCAGCTTAAAACAGGCCCACGAGCAGTACTTC.

This chain joins TRBV4-3 and TRBJ2-1; perhaps TRBD1 as D (7 bases). Germline lookup yields CDR1 LGHNA and CDR2 YSLEER. The V end was cut by 5 bases, the J end by 8 bases, with 28 bases between. CDR3 length: 18 amino acids. The CDR3, as DNA: TGCGCCAGCAGCTGCAGGGGGAGGCCGGGACCCGGGGGCGATGAGCAGTTCTTC. Translation: CASSCRGRPGPGGDEQFF.

This clone was detected only once. The V and J genes are TRBV5-6 and TRBJ1-1; D is possibly TRBD1 (6 bases). This CDR3 region has 14 residues. In germline, CDR1 is SGHDT, CDR2 YYEEEE. Trimming cost V 6 bases and J 4 bases, with 16 bases left between them. For the CDR3, the DNA is TGTGCCAGCACCCCAGGGGAGTGGGGCACTGAAGCTTTCTTT. Its translation is CASTPGEWGTEAFF.

The chain links TRBV12-5 to TRBJ2-5; 8 bases match TRBD1. Trimming removed 2 bases from V and 5 bases from J; junction bases left unmatched: 10. Germline V gene sequence: CDR1 LGHNT, CDR2 FRNRAP. CDR3 length equals 16 residues. This CDR3 is CASGLSRDRRGETQYF. The CDR3 DNA sequence: TGTGCTAGTGGTTTGAGCCGGGACAGGAGAGGGGAGACCCAGTACTTC.

The chain uses TRBV6-1 and TRBJ1-4; D ambiguous. The germline V and J ends were trimmed by 8 bases and 8 bases, with 12 bases remaining between them. Per germline, CDR1 MNHNS and CDR2 SASEGT. CDR3 size: 12 residues. This CDR3 reads CASGGLWEKLFF. The CDR3 bases are TGTGCCAGCGGAGGTTTGTGGGAAAAACTGTTTTTT.

The chain links TRBV9 to TRBJ2-7; 7 nucleotides align to TRBD2. The CDR3 has 16 amino acids. Per the germline V gene, CDR1 is SGDLS and CDR2 is YYNGEE. The trim removed 4 bases at V and 2 bases at J, leaving 12 bases unmatched. The CDR3 spells CASSPQGPSGPYEQYF. CDR3 sequence (DNA): TGTGCCAGCAGCCCCCAAGGGCCTAGCGGTCCCTACGAGCAGTACTTC.

This chain links TRBV28 with TRBJ1-2; the D is unclear. From germline, CDR1 is MDHEN and CDR2 SYDVKM. The V end lost 2 bases, the J end lost 7 bases, and 14 bases lay between the germline ends. This CDR3 has 14 residues. The CDR3, as DNA: TGTGCCAGCAGTTTAGGCGGGCGCGGAGCTGGCTACACCTTC. Protein: CASSLGGRGAGYTF.

The CDR3 sequence: CASRSDPRGETQYF. Here the CDR3 DNA reads TGTGCCAGCAGAAGCGACCCCAGGGGAGAGACCCAGTACTTC. V usage is TRBV25-1 and J usage is TRBJ2-5, with a tentative D call TRBD1 (6 bases). Germline loops: CDR1 MGHDK, CDR2 SYGVNS. The CDR3 is 14 amino acids. Trimming removed 6 bases at V and 4 bases at J, with 15 bases between.

The J gene is TRBJ2-3, the V gene TRBV6-5, with 10 bases aligning to TRBD2. Germline V gene lookup returns CDR1 MNHEY and CDR2 SVGAGI. CDR3 length equals 14 residues. V lost 8 bases, J lost 4 bases, and 6 bases stayed unmatched. CDR3 sequence (DNA): TGTGCCAGCGGCACGGGACTAGCGCCAGATACGCAGTATTTT. It yields the protein CASGTGLAPDTQYF.

V is TRBV28 and J is TRBJ2-7; 11 bases map to TRBD2. J gave up 2 bases and V 4 bases, and 4 bases lay outside the gene matches. Germline-derived CDR1 and CDR2 are MDHEN and SYDVKM. There are 15 residues in the CDR3. The CDR3 loop reads CASSSPTSGTYEQYF. The CDR3, as DNA: TGTGCCAGCAGTTCCCCGACTAGCGGGACCTACGAGCAGTACTTC.